Described below is a single TCR beta chain sequence and its context. Its target is not known. This specimen belongs to a study of radiotherapy plus CTLA-4 blockade in lung cancer. Study-wide results and limits: Tumor-origin TCR clones grew in blood after radiotherapy plus ipilimumab.

With 5 bases clipped from V and 1 base from J, the junction kept 4 bases outside the gene matches. Germline values: CDR1 SGHTA, CDR2 FQGNSA. The length of the CDR3 is 15 residues. This table comes from immunoSEQ multiplex PCR, and its TCRdb copy is limited to in-frame clones, with some not included. The sample consists of 75,000 to 100,000 clones, about 81% of them appearing once. Here the sequenced sample was peripheral blood, taken from a patient treated with radiotherapy plus ipilimumab. J is TRBJ1-2 and V is TRBV7-2; 10 bases map to TRBD1. The sequence was collected from a human donor with non-small cell lung cancer who had a partial response to radiotherapy plus ipilimumab. This chain's CDR3 is CASSRTGGYNYGYTF. The DNA of the CDR3 is TGTGCCAGCAGCCGGACAGGGGGGTATAACTATGGCTACACCTTC.